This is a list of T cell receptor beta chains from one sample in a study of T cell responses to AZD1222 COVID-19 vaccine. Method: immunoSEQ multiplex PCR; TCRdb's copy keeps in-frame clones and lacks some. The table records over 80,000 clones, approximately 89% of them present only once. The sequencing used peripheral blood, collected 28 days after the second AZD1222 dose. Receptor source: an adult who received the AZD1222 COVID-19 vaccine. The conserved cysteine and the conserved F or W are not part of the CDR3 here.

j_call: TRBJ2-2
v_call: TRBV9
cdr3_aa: ASSPRLQFTNTGELF

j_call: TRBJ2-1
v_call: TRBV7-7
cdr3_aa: ASSQTSGSGDEQF

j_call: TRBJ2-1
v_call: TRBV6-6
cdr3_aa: ASSPSGSRRNEQF

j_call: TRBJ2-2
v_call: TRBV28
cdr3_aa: ASSLLPNTGELF

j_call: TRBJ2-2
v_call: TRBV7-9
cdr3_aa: ASSPPGELF

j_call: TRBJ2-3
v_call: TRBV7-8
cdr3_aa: ASSRTSGTTDTQY

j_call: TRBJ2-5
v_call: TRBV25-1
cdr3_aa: ASSEYRRAQETQY

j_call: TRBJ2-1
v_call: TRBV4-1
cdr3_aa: ASSQDPSGPYNEQF

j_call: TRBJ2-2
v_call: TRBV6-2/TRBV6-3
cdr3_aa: ASSYWENTGELF

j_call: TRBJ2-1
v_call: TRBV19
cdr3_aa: ASSWGQGAYNEQF

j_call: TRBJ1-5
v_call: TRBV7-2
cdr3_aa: ASSLVSQHNQPQH

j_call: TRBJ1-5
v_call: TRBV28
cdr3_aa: ASSQQGWGQPQH

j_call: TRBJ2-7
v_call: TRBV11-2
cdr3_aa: ASSLTRHNLYEQY